This T cell receptor (beta chain) was observed in a study of shared clonotypes between healthy human individuals. Study as a whole: Each donor's CD4 naive and CD4 memory cells filled three plates apiece, CD8 naive two, and CD8 memory one.

TCRdb's table, derived via immunoSEQ multiplex PCR, lists solely in-frame clones and lacks some. This sample has 2 million or so clones, with around 95% found just once. Study outcomes and limitations: For sorted subsets, rarefaction showed incomplete sequencing despite large depth. Non-shared clonotypes had lower generation probabilities than those shared by all four donors.

The CDR3 consists of 14 residues. Trimming took 8 bases from V and 4 from J; bases not matched to a gene: 6. CDR1 and CDR2 from the germline V gene are SGHAT and FQNNGV. In the case of this clone: Antigen: not known.

This TCR came from a man between 18 and 29 years old in good health. The genes are TRBV11-2 and TRBJ1-1; TRBD1 matches at 11 bases. Input material: naive CD4+ T cells sorted from blood. Subset noted: CD45RA+ positively selected. The CDR3 spells CASGTGGWGTEAFF. CDR3 DNA sequence: TGTGCCAGCGGGACAGGGGGGTGGGGCACTGAAGCTTTCTTT. Drawing the rest from reference TRBV11-2 and TRBJ1-1, the complete variable domain is EAGVAQSPRYKIIEKRQSVAFWCNPISGHATLYWYQQILGQGPKLLIQFQNNGVVDDSQLPKDRFSAERLKGVDSTLKIQPAKLEDSAVYLCASGTGGWGTEAFFGQGTRLTVV.